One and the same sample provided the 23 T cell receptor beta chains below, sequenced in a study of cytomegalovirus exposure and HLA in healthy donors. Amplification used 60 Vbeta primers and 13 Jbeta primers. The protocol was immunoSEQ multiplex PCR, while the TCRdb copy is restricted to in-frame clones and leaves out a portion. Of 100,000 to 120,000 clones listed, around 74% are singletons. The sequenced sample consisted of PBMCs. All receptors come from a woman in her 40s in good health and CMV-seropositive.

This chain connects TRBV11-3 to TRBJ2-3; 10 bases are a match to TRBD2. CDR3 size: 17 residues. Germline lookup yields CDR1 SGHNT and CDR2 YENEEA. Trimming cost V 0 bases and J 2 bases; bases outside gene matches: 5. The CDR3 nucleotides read TGTGCCAGCAGCTTAGACTGGACTAGCGGAACCACAGATACGCAGTATTTT. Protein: CASSLDWTSGTTDTQYF. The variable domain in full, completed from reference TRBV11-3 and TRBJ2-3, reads EAGVVQSPRYKIIEKKQPVAFWCNPISGHNTLYWYLQNLGQGPELLIRYENEEAVDDSQLPKDRFSAERLKGVDSTLKIQPAELGDSAVYLCASSLDWTSGTTDTQYFGPGTRLTVL.

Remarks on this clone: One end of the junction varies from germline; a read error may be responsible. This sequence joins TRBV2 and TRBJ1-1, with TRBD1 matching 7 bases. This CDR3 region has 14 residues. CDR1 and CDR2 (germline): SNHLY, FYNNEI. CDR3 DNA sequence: TGTGCCAGCAGGGAAGTTTGGGACAGCTTTGAAGCTTTCTTT. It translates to CASREVWDSFEAFF.

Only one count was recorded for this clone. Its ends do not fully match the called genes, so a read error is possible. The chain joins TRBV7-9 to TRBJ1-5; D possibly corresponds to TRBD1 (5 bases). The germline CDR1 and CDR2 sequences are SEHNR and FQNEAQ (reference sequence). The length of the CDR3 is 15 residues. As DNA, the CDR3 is TGTTCCAGCAGCCATGCCGGGGGAGTAGGTCAGCCCCAGCATTTT. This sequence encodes CSSSHAGGVGQPQHF.

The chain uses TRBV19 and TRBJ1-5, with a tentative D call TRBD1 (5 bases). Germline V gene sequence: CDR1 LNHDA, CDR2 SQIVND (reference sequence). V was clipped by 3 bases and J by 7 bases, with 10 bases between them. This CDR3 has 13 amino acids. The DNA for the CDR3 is TGTGCCAGTAGTATGCAGGGTGGGCAGCCCCAGCATTTT. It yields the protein CASSMQGGQPQHF.

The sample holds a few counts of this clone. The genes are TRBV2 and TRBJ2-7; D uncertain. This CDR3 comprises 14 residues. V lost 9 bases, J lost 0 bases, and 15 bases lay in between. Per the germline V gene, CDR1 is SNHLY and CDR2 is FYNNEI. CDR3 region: CASQDFLNSYEQYF. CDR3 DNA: TGTGCCAGTCAGGATTTCTTAAACTCCTACGAGCAGTACTTC.

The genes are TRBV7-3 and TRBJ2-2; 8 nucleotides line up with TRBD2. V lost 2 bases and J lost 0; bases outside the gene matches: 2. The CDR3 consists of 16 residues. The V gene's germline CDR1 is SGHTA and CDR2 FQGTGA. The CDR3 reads CASSLSGGTNTGELFF. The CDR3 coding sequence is TGTGCCAGCAGCTTATCGGGAGGGACGAACACCGGGGAGCTGTTTTTT.

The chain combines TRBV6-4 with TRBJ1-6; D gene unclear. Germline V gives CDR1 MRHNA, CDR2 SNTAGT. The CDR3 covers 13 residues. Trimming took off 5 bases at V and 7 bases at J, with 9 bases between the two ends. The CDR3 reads CASSSELNSPLHF. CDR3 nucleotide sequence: TGTGCCAGCAGTTCAGAATTGAATTCACCCCTCCACTTT.

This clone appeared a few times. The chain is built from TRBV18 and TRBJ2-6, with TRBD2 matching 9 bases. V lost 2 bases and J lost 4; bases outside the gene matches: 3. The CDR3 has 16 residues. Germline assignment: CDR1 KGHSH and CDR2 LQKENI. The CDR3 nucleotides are TGTGCCAGCTCACCAAGGCTAGCGGGGGGGGCCAACGTCCTGACTTTC. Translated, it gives CASSPRLAGGANVLTF.

This CDR3 reads CASTPKTGIPEAFF. DNA of the CDR3: TGTGCCAGCACACCCAAGACAGGGATACCTGAAGCTTTCTTT. V and J are TRBV27 and TRBJ1-1, with 7 positions matching TRBD1. Trimming removed 7 bases from V and 6 bases from J; junction bases left unmatched: 11. The CDR3 runs to 14 residues. Germline assignment: CDR1 MNHEY and CDR2 SMNVEV (reference sequence).

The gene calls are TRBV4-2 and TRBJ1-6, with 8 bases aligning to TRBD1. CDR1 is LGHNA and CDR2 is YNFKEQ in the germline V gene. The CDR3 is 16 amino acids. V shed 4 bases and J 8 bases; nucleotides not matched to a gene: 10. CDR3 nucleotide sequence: TGTGCCAGCAGCCGCCGGGACAGGAGTATGCATTCACCCCTCCACTTT. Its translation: CASSRRDRSMHSPLHF.

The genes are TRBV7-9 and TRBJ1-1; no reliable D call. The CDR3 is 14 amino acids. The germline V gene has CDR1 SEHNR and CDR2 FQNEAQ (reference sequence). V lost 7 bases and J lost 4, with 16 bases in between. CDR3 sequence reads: CASTLVGSGTEAFF. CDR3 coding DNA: TGTGCCAGCACCCTGGTCGGGTCTGGCACTGAAGCTTTCTTT.

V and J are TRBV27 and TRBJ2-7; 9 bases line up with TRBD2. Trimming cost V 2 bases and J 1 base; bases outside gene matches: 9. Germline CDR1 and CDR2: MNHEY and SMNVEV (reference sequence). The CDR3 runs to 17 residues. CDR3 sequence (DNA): TGTGCCAGCAGTTTAGCGGGAGGGCCAATAAGATCCTACGAGCAGTACTTC. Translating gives CASSLAGGPIRSYEQYF.

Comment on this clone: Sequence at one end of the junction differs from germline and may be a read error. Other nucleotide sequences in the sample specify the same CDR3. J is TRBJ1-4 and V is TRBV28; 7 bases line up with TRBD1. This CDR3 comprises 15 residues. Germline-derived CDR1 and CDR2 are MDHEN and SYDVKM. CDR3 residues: CASSLEGGRGVELFF. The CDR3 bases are TGCGCCAGCAGTTTAGAAGGGGGCAGGGGAGTGGAACTGTTTTTT.

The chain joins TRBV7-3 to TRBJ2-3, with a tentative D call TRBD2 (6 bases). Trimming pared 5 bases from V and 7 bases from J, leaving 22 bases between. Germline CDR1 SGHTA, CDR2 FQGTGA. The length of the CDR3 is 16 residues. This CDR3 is CASSPSFSGVPHTQYF. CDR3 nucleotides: TGTGCCAGCAGCCCCTCCTTTTCGGGGGTCCCTCATACGCAGTATTTT.

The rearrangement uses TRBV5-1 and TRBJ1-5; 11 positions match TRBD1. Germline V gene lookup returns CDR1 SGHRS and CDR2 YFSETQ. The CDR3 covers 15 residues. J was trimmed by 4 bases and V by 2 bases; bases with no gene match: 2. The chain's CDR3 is CASSFGDRGNQPQHF. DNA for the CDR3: TGCGCCAGCAGCTTTGGGGACAGGGGGAATCAGCCCCAGCATTTT.

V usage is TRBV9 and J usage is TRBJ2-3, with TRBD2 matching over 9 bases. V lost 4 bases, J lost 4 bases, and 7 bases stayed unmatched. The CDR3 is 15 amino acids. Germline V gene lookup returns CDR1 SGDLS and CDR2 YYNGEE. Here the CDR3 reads CASSLIAGVADTQYF. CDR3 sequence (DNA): TGTGCCAGCAGCCTAATAGCGGGGGTCGCAGATACGCAGTATTTT.

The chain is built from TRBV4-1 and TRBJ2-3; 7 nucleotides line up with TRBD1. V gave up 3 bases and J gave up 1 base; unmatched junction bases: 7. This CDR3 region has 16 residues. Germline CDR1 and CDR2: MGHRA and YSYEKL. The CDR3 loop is CASSHRRGSRTDTQYF. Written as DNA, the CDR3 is TGCGCCAGCAGCCATCGCAGGGGGTCACGCACAGATACGCAGTATTTT.

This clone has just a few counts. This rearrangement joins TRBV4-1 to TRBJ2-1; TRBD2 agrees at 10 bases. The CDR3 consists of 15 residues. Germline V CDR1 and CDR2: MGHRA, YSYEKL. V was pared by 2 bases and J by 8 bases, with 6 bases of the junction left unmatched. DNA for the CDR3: TGCGCCAGCAGCCAATCTAGCGGGAGAAGCGATGAGCAGTTCTTC. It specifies CASSQSSGRSDEQFF.

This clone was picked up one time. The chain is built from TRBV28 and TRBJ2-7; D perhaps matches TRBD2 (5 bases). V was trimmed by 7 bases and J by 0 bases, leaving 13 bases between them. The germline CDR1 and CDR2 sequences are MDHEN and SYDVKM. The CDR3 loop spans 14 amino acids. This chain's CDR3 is CASIKRAVSYEQYF. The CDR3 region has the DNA TGTGCCAGCATCAAGAGGGCCGTCTCCTACGAGCAGTACTTC.

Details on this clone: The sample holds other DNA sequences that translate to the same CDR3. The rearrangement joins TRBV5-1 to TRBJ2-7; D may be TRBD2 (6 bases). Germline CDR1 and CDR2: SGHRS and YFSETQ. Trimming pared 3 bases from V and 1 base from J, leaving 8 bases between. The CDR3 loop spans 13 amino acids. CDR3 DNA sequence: TGCGCCAGCAGCTGGGGGACTTCCTACGAGCAGTACTTC. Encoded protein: CASSWGTSYEQYF. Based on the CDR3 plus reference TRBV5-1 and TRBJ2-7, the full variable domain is KAGVTQTPRYLIKTRGQQVTLSCSPISGHRSVSWYQQTPGQGLQFLFEYFSETQRNKGNFPGRFSGRQFSNSRSEMNVSTLELGDSALYLCASSWGTSYEQYFGPGTRLTVT.

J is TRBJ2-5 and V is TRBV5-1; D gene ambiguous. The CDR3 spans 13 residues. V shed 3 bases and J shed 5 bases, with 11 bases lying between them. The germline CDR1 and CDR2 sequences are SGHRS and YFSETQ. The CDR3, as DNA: TGCGCCAGCAGCTCGATGACAAGGGAGACCCAGTACTTC. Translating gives CASSSMTRETQYF.

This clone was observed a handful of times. This CDR3 reads CASSENPEDTEAFF. Here the CDR3 DNA reads TGTGCCAGCAGTGAAAATCCAGAGGACACTGAAGCTTTCTTT. The V and J genes are TRBV6-1 and TRBJ1-1; D remains unclear. This CDR3 is built from 14 residues. Trimming took off 2 bases at V and 3 bases at J, with 10 bases between the two ends. CDR1 MNHNS and CDR2 SASEGT come from the germline V gene.

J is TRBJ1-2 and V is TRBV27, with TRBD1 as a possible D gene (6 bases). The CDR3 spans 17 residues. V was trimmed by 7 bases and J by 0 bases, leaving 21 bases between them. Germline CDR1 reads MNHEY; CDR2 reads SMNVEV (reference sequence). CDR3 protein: CASTPLTGAFSNYGYTF. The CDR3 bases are TGTGCCAGCACCCCTCTGACAGGCGCCTTTTCTAACTATGGCTACACCTTC.